This T cell receptor beta chain was sequenced during a study of blood T cell repertoires in COVID-19. TCRdb's copy holds only in-frame clones and misses some; the assay was immunoSEQ multiplex PCR. The repertoire includes 80,000 to 95,000 clones, around 90% of them detected once, and less than 3.5% sits in the top ten. Germline V gene data show CDR1 as LGHNA and CDR2 as YSLEER. The CDR3 extends over 13 amino acids. Between the trimmed V and J ends, which lost 0 bases and 7 bases, there was a span of 10 bases. The sequence was collected from a woman in her fifties or sixties with active or convalescent COVID-19. Sample: peripheral blood. The J gene is TRBJ2-7, the V gene TRBV4-3; D is perhaps TRBD2 (5 bases). The CDR3, as DNA: TGCGCCAGCAGCCAAGATTCGGGGAGAGAGCAGTACTTC. Residues: CASSQDSGREQYF.